The 7 T cell receptor beta chains given below trace back to one sample, sequenced in a study of PD-L1 blockade in urothelial cancer. Libraries were prepared by immunoSEQ multiplex PCR; TCRdb keeps only in-frame clonotypes and omits some of them. The table includes 120,000 or so clones, about 82% detected once. The time point is: peripheral blood 6 weeks after treatment start. The sequenced sample was PBMCs, obtained around atezolizumab (anti-PD-L1) treatment. The receptor source for this set is a man in his fifties or sixties with urothelial cancer.

The rearrangement joins TRBV10-3 to TRBJ2-4, with D unresolved. V lost 3 bases, J lost 3 bases, and 12 bases lay in between. Germline V gives CDR1 ENHRY, CDR2 SYGVKD. This CDR3 is built from 15 residues. CDR3 bases: TGTGCCATCAGTGAAATGCACCTAGGCAAAAACATTCAGTACTTC. This encodes CAISEMHLGKNIQYF.

The chain employs TRBV19 and TRBJ2-1; 9 nucleotides align to TRBD2. This CDR3 contains 15 residues. Germline-derived CDR1 and CDR2 are LNHDA and SQIVND (reference sequence). The V segment lost 9 bases and the J segment 4 bases; nucleotides outside the gene matches: 10. CDR3 in DNA: TGTGCCAGCAGACGAACAGCGGGAGGTTACAATGAGCAGTTCTTC. Protein: CASRRTAGGYNEQFF.

The table lists this clone with a count of one. The rearrangement links TRBV27 to TRBJ2-3; 9 bases agree with TRBD2. Germline V gene lookup returns CDR1 MNHEY and CDR2 SMNVEV (reference sequence). The CDR3 has 15 amino acids. V shed 3 bases and J 4 bases; nucleotides not matched to a gene: 5. The CDR3: CASSFIAGVADTQYF. The CDR3 DNA sequence: TGTGCCAGCAGTTTCATAGCGGGAGTTGCAGATACGCAGTATTTT.

The chain is built from TRBV29-1 and TRBJ2-2, with D possibly matching TRBD2 (6 bases). Germline values: CDR1 SQVTM, CDR2 ANQGSEA. The CDR3 runs to 12 residues. Trimming shortened V by 7 bases and J by 6 bases, and 12 bases separated the two germline ends. The CDR3, as DNA: TGCAGCGGTGGCCGGGGGTCCGGGGAGCTGTTTTTT. Translation gives CSGGRGSGELFF.

The chain combines TRBV6-1 with TRBJ1-2; 8 positions match TRBD1. The germline CDR1 and CDR2 sequences are MNHNS and SASEGT. V lost 8 bases and J lost 3; bases outside the gene matches: 5. The CDR3 runs 13 residues. DNA of the CDR3: TGTGCCAGCGGAGCGACAGGGGACTATGGCTACACCTTC. Its translation: CASGATGDYGYTF.

The rearrangement uses TRBV29-1 and TRBJ1-4, with 7 bases matching TRBD1. CDR3 length: 17 residues. Germline V gene lookup returns CDR1 SQVTM and CDR2 ANQGSEA. V was clipped by 7 bases and J by 0 bases; unmatched bases: 14. CDR3 sequence: CSGAIRDRYATNEKLFF. The CDR3 DNA is TGCAGCGGGGCTATCCGGGACAGATATGCAACTAATGAAAAACTGTTTTTT.

The chain joins TRBV28 to TRBJ2-3; 10 positions agree with TRBD2. CDR1 and CDR2 from the germline V gene are MDHEN and SYDVKM. The CDR3 runs to 16 residues. V was clipped by 5 bases and J by 4 bases; unmatched bases: 9. The CDR3 DNA is TGTGCCAGCAGTCTAGCCGGGACTAGCGTCCCAGATACGCAGTATTTT. As protein: CASSLAGTSVPDTQYF.